The next 13 T cell receptor beta chains were all read from a single sample in a study of blood T cell repertoires in COVID-19 (TCRdb year 2020). Libraries were made using the immunoSEQ multiplex PCR assay. The table was pulled from immuneACCESS by TCRdb, which kept in-frame rearrangements only. Such tables lose some clones; where checked, under half of the loss comes from unresolved V genes, and the rest has no known cause. The sample records 170,000 or so clones, around 87% of which are singletons. Approximately 12% of the sample lies in the top ten. The sample comprised peripheral blood. The receptor set was obtained from a woman aged 70-85 years with COVID-19, enrolled during active disease.

This sequence joins TRBV19 and TRBJ2-7; the match to TRBD1 covers 8 bases. The CDR3 contains 15 residues. Germline-derived CDR1 and CDR2 are LNHDA and SQIVND (reference sequence). V lost 2 bases, J lost 6 bases, and 9 bases stayed unmatched. CDR3 protein: CASSISQGARGEQYF. CDR3 DNA: TGTGCCAGTAGTATATCGCAGGGGGCGAGGGGCGAGCAGTACTTC.

The chain has TRBV6-6 and TRBJ2-3; D is perhaps TRBD1 (5 bases). With 2 bases removed from V and 7 bases from J, the gap between germline ends came to 7 bases. The CDR3 extends over 12 amino acids. The germline CDR1 and CDR2 sequences are MNHNY and SVGAGI (reference sequence). For the CDR3, the DNA is TGTGCCAGCAGTTACAGGGGAAATACGCAGTATTTT. This sequence encodes CASSYRGNTQYF.

This clone was recorded only once. The V and J genes are TRBV19 and TRBJ2-7; 9 nucleotides match TRBD2. This CDR3 is built from 15 residues. The germline gives CDR1 LNHDA, CDR2 SQIVND (reference sequence). The V gene end was trimmed by 3 bases and the J gene end by 7 bases; junction bases not matched to a gene: 10. The CDR3 DNA reads TGTGCCAGTAGTATCTCAGCGGGAGGCTGGGAAGAGCAGTACTTC. Amino acids: CASSISAGGWEEQYF.

The CDR3, as DNA: TGTGCCAGCAGTGGCATTACAGGGGGGACCTACGAGCAGTACTTC. Translating it yields CASSGITGGTYEQYF. The V gene is TRBV6-2 or TRBV6-3, the J gene TRBJ2-7, with 8 bases fitting TRBD1. The germline V gene has CDR1 MNHEY and CDR2 SVGEGT. This CDR3 spans 15 amino acids. The ends lost 5 bases at V and 2 bases at J; junction bases unmatched: 8.

The chain combines TRBV3-1 (or the pseudogene TRBV3-2) with TRBJ2-3; D not resolved. The CDR3 consists of 16 residues. Trimming shortened V by 1 base and J by 0 bases, and 11 bases separated the two germline ends. Per the germline V gene, CDR1 is LGHDT and CDR2 is YNNKEL (reference sequence). As DNA, the CDR3 is TGTGCCAGCAGCCAAGCTTCGACCGGGAGCACAGATACGCAGTATTTT. This translates into CASSQASTGSTDTQYF.

This sequence joins TRBV7-3 and TRBJ1-2, with D perhaps matching TRBD1 (6 bases). CDR1 is SGHTA, CDR2 FQGTGA, per germline. Trimming pared 1 base from V and 8 bases from J, leaving 17 bases between. This CDR3 comprises 15 residues. The CDR3 DNA follows: TGTGCCAGCAGCTTAATGCTCGGCAGGGGCGAAGGCTACACCTTC. Translated, it gives CASSLMLGRGEGYTF.

V gene TRBV4-2 combines with J gene TRBJ2-7; 8 nucleotides line up with TRBD1. There are 16 residues in the CDR3. Germline CDR1 LGHNA, CDR2 YNFKEQ. Losses at the gene ends were 1 base for V and 0 bases for J; bases not matched to a gene: 5. This CDR3 reads CASSQGRDRSSYEQYF. In DNA, the CDR3 is TGTGCCAGCAGCCAAGGCAGGGACAGGAGCTCCTACGAGCAGTACTTC.

CDR3 DNA: TGTGCCAGCAGTTACGGGCAGGGGGATGGCTACACCTTC. Protein product: CASSYGQGDGYTF. The chain is built from TRBV6-6 and TRBJ1-2; the match to TRBD1 covers 7 bases. This CDR3 contains 13 residues. V was clipped by 2 bases and J by 6 bases; unmatched bases: 3. In germline, CDR1 is MNHNY, CDR2 SVGAGI (reference sequence).

V and J are TRBV2 and TRBJ1-1; the match to TRBD1 covers 7 bases. The CDR3 is made up of 15 amino acids. J lost 1 base, V lost 3 bases, and 5 bases had no gene match. Germline V gene lookup returns CDR1 SNHLY and CDR2 FYNNEI. This CDR3 is CASSEYRGSNTEAFF. The CDR3 DNA reads TGTGCCAGCAGTGAGTACAGGGGATCGAACACTGAAGCTTTCTTT.

The chain links TRBV18 to TRBJ2-4; D is uncertain. Trimming pared 3 bases from V and 0 bases from J, leaving 12 bases between. Germline values: CDR1 KGHSH, CDR2 LQKENI. The CDR3 is made up of 16 amino acids. In DNA, the CDR3 is TGTGCCAGCTCACCGTGGGCAGGCTTAGCCAAAAACATTCAGTACTTC. Encoded protein: CASSPWAGLAKNIQYF.

Only a few counts were recorded for this clone. The chain carries TRBV7-3 and TRBJ2-1, with 10 bases fitting TRBD2. Germline V gene lookup returns CDR1 SGHTA and CDR2 FQGTGA. Unmatched junction bases numbered 7, after V lost 5 bases and J lost 6 bases. This CDR3 spans 15 amino acids. The CDR3: CASSPGIAGGNEQFF. CDR3 DNA: TGTGCCAGCAGCCCCGGAATAGCGGGAGGCAATGAGCAGTTCTTC.

DNA for the CDR3: TGTGCCAGCAGCCTTACAGGGGTAGGGACTGAAGCTTTCTTT. The encoded protein is CASSLTGVGTEAFF. The chain links TRBV9 to TRBJ1-1; 7 positions match TRBD1. Germline assignment: CDR1 SGDLS and CDR2 YYNGEE. Unmatched junction bases numbered 8, after V lost 4 bases and J lost 5 bases. CDR3 length: 14 amino acids.

The rearrangement joins TRBV3-1 (or the pseudogene TRBV3-2) to TRBJ1-6, with 11 bases identical to TRBD1. The CDR3 runs 16 residues. Trimming took 2 bases from V and 9 from J; bases not matched to a gene: 6. CDR1 and CDR2 from the germline V gene are LGHDT and YNNKEL (reference sequence). CDR3 nucleotides: TGTGCCAGCAGCCAACCGACCGGGACAGGGGGTTCACCCCTCCACTTT. This sequence encodes CASSQPTGTGGSPLHF.